This T cell receptor (beta chain) was captured in a study of T cell repertoires in cytomegalovirus infection. Study context: Researchers turned to recently identified HLA-C-restricted CMV epitopes as well as well-studied HLA-B-restricted ones. Both CMV infection and a matching HLA type were indicated by public TCR beta signatures.

TCRdb processed the reads anew with MiXCR; each CDR3 protein has one entry. The sample has approximately 990,000 distinct CDR3 sequences; less than 35% are singletons. On this clonotype: Its antigen is unknown.

Findings and limits, study-wide: What dominated the ex vivo response were HLA-C-restricted CMV-specific TCR beta clonotypes.

The CDR3 spans 15 residues. Looked up from germline, CDR1 is MDHEN and CDR2 is SYDVKM. Trimming at V came to 5 bases and at J to 9 bases, leaving 6 bases not matched to a gene. The source material was cultured CD8+ T cells from PBMCs, sampled from culture after CMV antigen stimulation. This receptor was obtained from a human donor in good health (CMV status not recorded). Some clones in this sample may be carry-over from other donors' samples. The chain joins TRBV28 to TRBJ1-6; 11 nucleotides align to TRBD1. CDR3 bases: TGTGCCAGCAGTAGGACAGGGGGCAATAGTTCACCCCTCCACTTT. It codes for CASSRTGGNSSPLHF.